One sample yielded the 5 T cell receptor beta chains listed below, sequenced in a study of shared clonotypes between healthy human individuals. Assay: immunoSEQ multiplex PCR; the TCRdb copy retains only in-frame clones and omits some. The table has about 960,000 clones, more than 75% seen once; the top ten hold about 1.5%. The sample consisted of memory CD4+ T cells sorted from blood. Specified subset: CD45RA-negative fraction. The receptors stem from a man younger than 35 in good health.

The J gene is TRBJ1-1, the V gene TRBV9; no definite D call. The ends were cut back, 4 bases at V and 0 bases at J, with 7 bases in the middle. There are 13 residues in the CDR3. CDR1 and CDR2 (germline): SGDLS, YYNGEE. The CDR3 sequence: CASSNWVNTEAFF. CDR3 in DNA: TGTGCCAGCAGCAACTGGGTGAACACTGAAGCTTTCTTT. The whole variable domain, filled in from reference TRBV9 and TRBJ1-1, reads DSGVTQTPKHLITATGQRVTLRCSPRSGDLSVYWYQQSLDQGLQFLIQYYNGEERAKGNILERFSAQQFPDLHSELNLSSLELGDSALYFCASSNWVNTEAFFGQGTRLTVV.

This chain connects TRBV10-3 to TRBJ2-7; D not certain. The CDR3 is 14 amino acids. Deletions cut 4 bases from V and 3 bases from J, with 13 bases between. CDR1 is ENHRY, CDR2 SYGVKD, per germline. The CDR3: CAISVGGIGYEQYF. CDR3 in DNA: TGTGCCATCAGTGTAGGTGGGATAGGCTACGAGCAGTACTTC.

Of note for this clone: Other DNA variants within this sample encode the same CDR3. V is TRBV5-1 and J is TRBJ1-3; a possible D gene is TRBD1 (6 bases). CDR3 length: 15 residues. Between the trimmed V and J ends, which lost 0 bases and 2 bases, there was a span of 9 bases. The germline V gene encodes CDR1 SGHRS and CDR2 YFSETQ. CDR3 loop: CASSLVQGAGNTIYF. The CDR3 bases are TGCGCCAGCAGCTTGGTACAGGGAGCTGGAAACACCATATATTTT.

The table lists this clone with a few counts. The CDR3 region has the DNA TGTGCCAGCAGTGACGACAGTTCTTCCACAGATACGCAGTATTTT. Translation gives CASSDDSSSTDTQYF. The gene calls are TRBV25-1 and TRBJ2-3; D might be TRBD1 (5 bases). The CDR3 is 15 residues long. With 3 bases removed from V and 2 bases from J, the gap between germline ends came to 12 bases. Germline V gene sequence: CDR1 MGHDK, CDR2 SYGVNS.

A single count supports this clone. The rearrangement joins TRBV10-3 to TRBJ1-2; tentative D call: TRBD1 (6 bases). Germline CDR1 reads ENHRY; CDR2 reads SYGVKD. The CDR3 extends over 17 amino acids. V was trimmed by 4 bases and J by 8 bases, leaving 26 bases between them. CDR3 DNA sequence: TGTGCCATCAGTGCTACCCTGGGGGCAGGGGAGTCGGAGGGCTACACCTTC. It specifies CAISATLGAGESEGYTF.